This section outlines one T cell receptor (beta chain) sequence together with its context. Its cognate antigen is unknown. There was relapse after autologous stem cell transplantation in every patient, and there was variation in brentuximab vedotin exposure. Produced via immunoSEQ multiplex PCR; TCRdb's table is partial and in-frame only. The table records 25,000 to 30,000 clones, roughly 80% of them present only once. These data are taken from a study of PD-1 blockade in classical Hodgkin lymphoma. As for the study in general: It was nivolumab at 3 mg/kg, given intravenously every 2 weeks, that patients received. Study conclusions and caveats: Baseline diversity resembling that of newly diagnosed patients was seen in complete responders. Patients starting nivolumab less than 1 year after ASCT had lower diversity and were excluded from later analyses. In CD4+ cells, TCR diversity went up significantly by C4D1, but in CD8+ cells it did not.

CDR3 length equals 13 residues. V was pared by 5 bases and J by 3 bases, with 3 bases of the junction left unmatched. CDR1 and CDR2 (germline): SNHLY, FYNNEI. The chain combines TRBV2 with TRBJ2-7; 8 positions agree with TRBD1. This material consisted of peripheral blood mononuclear cells (PBMCs), taken before the second cycle of nivolumab. This receptor was taken from a human donor with classical Hodgkin lymphoma. CDR3 region: CASSWTGFYEQYF. CDR3 sequence (DNA): TGTGCCAGCAGTTGGACAGGGTTCTACGAGCAGTACTTC.